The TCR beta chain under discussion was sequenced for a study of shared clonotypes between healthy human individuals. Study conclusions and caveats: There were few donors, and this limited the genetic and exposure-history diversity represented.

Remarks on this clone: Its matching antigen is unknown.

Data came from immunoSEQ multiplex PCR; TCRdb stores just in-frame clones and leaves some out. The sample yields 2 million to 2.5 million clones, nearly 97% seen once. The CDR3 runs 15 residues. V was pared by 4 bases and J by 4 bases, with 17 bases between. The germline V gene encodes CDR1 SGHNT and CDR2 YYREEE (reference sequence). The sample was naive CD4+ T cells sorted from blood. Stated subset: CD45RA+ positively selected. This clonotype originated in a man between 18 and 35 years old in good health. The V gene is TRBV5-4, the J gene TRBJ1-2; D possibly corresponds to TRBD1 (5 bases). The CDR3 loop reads CASSVTGGRFYGYTF. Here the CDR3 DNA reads TGTGCCAGCAGCGTCACCGGGGGTAGGTTCTATGGCTACACCTTC.